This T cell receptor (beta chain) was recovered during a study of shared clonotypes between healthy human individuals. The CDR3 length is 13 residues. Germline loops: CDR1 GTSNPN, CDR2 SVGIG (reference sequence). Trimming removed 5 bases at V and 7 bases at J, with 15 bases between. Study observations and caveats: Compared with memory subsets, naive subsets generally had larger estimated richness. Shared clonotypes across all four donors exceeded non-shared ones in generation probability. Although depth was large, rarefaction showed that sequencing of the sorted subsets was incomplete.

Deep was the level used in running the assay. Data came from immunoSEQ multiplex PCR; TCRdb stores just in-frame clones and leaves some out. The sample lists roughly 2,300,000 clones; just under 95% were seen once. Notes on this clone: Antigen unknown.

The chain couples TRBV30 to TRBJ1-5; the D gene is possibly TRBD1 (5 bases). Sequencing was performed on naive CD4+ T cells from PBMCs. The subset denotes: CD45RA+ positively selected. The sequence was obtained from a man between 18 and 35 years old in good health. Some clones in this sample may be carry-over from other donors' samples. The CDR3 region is CAWAGTELQPQHF. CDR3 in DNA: TGTGCCTGGGCCGGGACGGAGTTACAGCCCCAGCATTTT.